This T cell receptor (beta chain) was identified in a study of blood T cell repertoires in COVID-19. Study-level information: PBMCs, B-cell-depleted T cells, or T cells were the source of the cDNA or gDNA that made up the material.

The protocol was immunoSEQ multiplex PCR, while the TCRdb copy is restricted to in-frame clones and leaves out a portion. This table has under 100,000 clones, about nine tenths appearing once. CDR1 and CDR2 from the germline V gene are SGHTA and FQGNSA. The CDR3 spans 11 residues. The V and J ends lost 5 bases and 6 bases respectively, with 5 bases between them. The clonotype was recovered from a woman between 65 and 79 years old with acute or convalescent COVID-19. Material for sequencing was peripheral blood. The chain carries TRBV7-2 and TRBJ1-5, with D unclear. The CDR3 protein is CASSPVQPQHF. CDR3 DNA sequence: TGTGCCAGCAGCCCCGTTCAGCCCCAGCATTTT.